The present T cell receptor beta chain was sequenced within a study of cytomegalovirus exposure and HLA in healthy donors. Study conclusions and caveats: Analyses of presence and absence presupposed an approximately uniform sequencing depth across donors. Sequencing likely caused a cluster of highly shared sequence variants.

The CDR3 sequence is 13 residues long. Germline values: CDR1 LNHDA, CDR2 SQIVND (reference sequence). Trimming removed 3 bases at V and 4 bases at J, with 9 bases between. Comments on this clone: Antigen unknown.

13 Jbeta primers and 60 Vbeta primers were used for the PCR. The data were produced by immunoSEQ multiplex PCR, yet TCRdb's version contains in-frame clones alone and is incomplete. The sample carries 120,000 to 150,000 clones, about four fifths recorded once. Sequencing was carried out using PBMCs. The V call is TRBV19, the J call TRBJ1-2, with a possible D match to TRBD1 (5 bases). This clonotype was sampled from a man between 35 and 55 years old in good health and CMV-seropositive. CDR3 coding DNA: TGTGCCAGTAGTATCGGGGGGATCTATGGCTACACCTTC. Its protein is CASSIGGIYGYTF.